This T cell receptor beta chain was documented in a study of blood T cell repertoires in COVID-19. CDR1 and CDR2 (germline): SQVTM, ANQGSEA. V lost 2 bases and J lost 1, with 8 bases in between. This CDR3 has 13 amino acids. Assay: immunoSEQ multiplex PCR; the TCRdb copy retains only in-frame clones and omits some. Of about 50,000 clones detected, 77% appear once; the ten largest clones hold roughly 45%. The chain employs TRBV29-1 and TRBJ1-1; D gene unclear. The TCR sequence derives from a man in his 70s with active or convalescent COVID-19. The specimen was peripheral blood. The CDR3 DNA reads as TGCAGCGTTGAACCGACGGGGAACACTGAAGCTTTCTTT. This codes for CSVEPTGNTEAFF.